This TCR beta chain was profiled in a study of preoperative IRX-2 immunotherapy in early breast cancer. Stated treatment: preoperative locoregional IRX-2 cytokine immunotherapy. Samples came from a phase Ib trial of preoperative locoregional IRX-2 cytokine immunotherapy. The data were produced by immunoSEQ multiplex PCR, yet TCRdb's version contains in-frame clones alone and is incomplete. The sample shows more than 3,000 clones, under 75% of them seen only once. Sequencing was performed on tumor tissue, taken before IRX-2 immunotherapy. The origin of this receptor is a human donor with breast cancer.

CDR3 in DNA: TGTGCCAGCAGGGCTAGCGCGGAAGGGGAGACCCAGTACTTC. Translated, it gives CASRASAEGETQYF. The rearrangement joins TRBV11-3 to TRBJ2-5; D is perhaps TRBD2 (6 bases). Germline CDR1 SGHNT, CDR2 YENEEA. The CDR3 extends over 14 amino acids. V was pared by 6 bases and J by 5 bases, with 16 bases between.